This T cell receptor (beta chain) was retrieved from a study of CD8 T cell repertoires and HIV-1 epitope variants. Study information: Each of Twenty-five Gag and Nef epitope peptides stimulated a separate culture. Equal numbers of autologous T cell-negative cells presented antigen to enriched T cells.

This clone has just a few counts. Antigen specificity is unknown. Study results and limitations: The TAALDMSHF plasma variant had no responses, unlike KF9 (about 5 clonotypes) and HW9 (one).

CDR1 is MDHEN, CDR2 SYDVKM, per germline. Between the trimmed V and J ends, which lost 3 bases and 5 bases, there was a span of 14 bases. The CDR3 has 14 amino acids. Survey-depth immunoSEQ sequencing covered TCR beta CDR3 regions. The assay was immunoSEQ multiplex PCR, and TCRdb's table has in-frame clones only and misses some. The data hold 5,900 or so clones, with around 60% observed a single time. V usage is TRBV28 and J usage is TRBJ2-7; D possibly uses TRBD1 or TRBD2 (5 bases each). This TCR came from a male donor with HIV. Sequencing was carried out using cultured CD8+ T cells derived from PBMCs. The CDR3 nucleotides are TGTGCCAGCAGTTTCGTATCAGGGACCGACGAGCAGTACTTC. It encodes CASSFVSGTDEQYF.